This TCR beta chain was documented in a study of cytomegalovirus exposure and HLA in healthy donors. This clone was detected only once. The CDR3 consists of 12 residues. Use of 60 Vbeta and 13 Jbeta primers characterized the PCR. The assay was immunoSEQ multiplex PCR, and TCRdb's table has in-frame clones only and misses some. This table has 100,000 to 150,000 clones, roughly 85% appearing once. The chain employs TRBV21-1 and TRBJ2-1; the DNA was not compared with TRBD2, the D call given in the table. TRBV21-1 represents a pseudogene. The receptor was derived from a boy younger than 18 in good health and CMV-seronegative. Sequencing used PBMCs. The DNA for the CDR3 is TGTGCCAGCATTCTCGGGGAGAATGAGCAGTTCTTC. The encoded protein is CASILGENEQFF.